This passage covers 10 T cell receptor beta chains from one sample sequenced in a study of T-cell reconstitution after alpha-beta-depleted transplantation in children. A library of TCRbeta sequences, prepared with unique molecular identifiers, was generated. MiXCR was run by TCRdb on the PCR reads, yielding one entry per CDR3 protein. This sample has roughly 120,000 distinct CDR3 sequences; around a tenth occur once, and the top ten carry around 34%. The sample in question was PBMCs, obtained before TCRalphabeta/CD19-depleted stem cell transplant. These receptors all come from a boy aged 2-15 years with acute lymphoblastic leukemia, due to receive a stem cell transplant.

This clonotype was seen repeatedly, ten times or more. The chain recombines TRBV18 with TRBJ2-4, with D perhaps TRBD1 or TRBD2 (5 bases each). Germline CDR1 KGHSH, CDR2 LQKENI. V was clipped by 0 bases and J by 10 bases, with 16 bases between them. The CDR3 is 15 residues long. The CDR3 loop reads CASSPPGTGKGIQYF. DNA for the CDR3: TGTGCCAGCTCACCACCCGGGACCGGGAAGGGTATTCAGTACTTC.

The chain combines TRBV7-9 with TRBJ2-1; D may be TRBD2 (5 bases). Germline V gene data show CDR1 as SEHNR and CDR2 as FQNEAQ (reference sequence). This CDR3 is built from 16 residues. V gave up 1 base and J gave up 9 bases, with 19 bases separating them. The CDR3 DNA reads as TGTGCCAGCAGCTTAGGTACTAGATGGGGTTGGGGTGAGCAGTTCTTC. Translated: CASSLGTRWGWGEQFF.

This clonotype was detected many times. This chain connects TRBV6-5 to TRBJ2-7; 9 bases are a match to TRBD2. Germline trimming cut 2 bases from V and 7 bases from J; bases unmatched to any gene: 9. The germline V gene has CDR1 MNHEY and CDR2 SVGAGI. The CDR3 is 15 amino acids. The CDR3 here is CASSYRASGTREQYF. CDR3 nucleotides: TGTGCCAGCAGTTACAGGGCTAGCGGGACGAGGGAGCAGTACTTC.

This clonotype was seen at least ten times. V usage is TRBV7-8 and J usage is TRBJ2-7; 10 bases map to TRBD1. This CDR3 has 17 amino acids. The V gene end was trimmed by 4 bases and the J gene end by 1 base; junction bases not matched to a gene: 10. CDR1 and CDR2 (germline): SGHVS, FQNEAQ. CDR3 residues: CASSYGAGTGVSYEQYF. CDR3 nucleotide sequence: TGTGCCAGCAGCTACGGCGCCGGGACAGGGGTATCCTACGAGCAGTACTTC.

This sequence joins TRBV10-3 and TRBJ1-2; no definite D call. CDR3 length: 12 residues. Trimming removed 2 bases at V and 2 bases at J, with 3 bases between. Germline V gene sequence: CDR1 ENHRY, CDR2 SYGVKD. In DNA form, the CDR3 reads TGTGCCATCAGTGAGGGAAACTATGGCTACACCTTC. Its protein is CAISEGNYGYTF.

V and J are TRBV25-1 and TRBJ2-5; 8 bases agree with TRBD1. CDR1 and CDR2 from the germline V gene are MGHDK and SYGVNS. V shed 1 base, J shed 3 bases, and the junction held 7 bases outside the gene matches. The CDR3 covers 16 residues. CDR3 protein: CASSESPTGGKETQYF. CDR3 coding DNA: TGTGCCAGCAGTGAATCCCCTACAGGGGGGAAAGAGACCCAGTACTTC. Filled out from reference TRBV25-1 and TRBJ2-5, the complete variable domain reads EADIYQTPRYLVIGTGKKITLECSQTMGHDKMYWYQQDPGMELHLIHYSYGVNSTEKGDLSSESTVSRIRTEHFPLTLESARPSHTSQYLCASSESPTGGKETQYFGPGTRLLVL.

This clonotype has at least ten counts. The chain combines TRBV7-2 with TRBJ1-5; TRBD1 matches 9 bases. The CDR3 has 14 residues. The junction had 1 base not matched to a gene; V was cut back by 5 bases and J by 2 bases. CDR1 SGHTA and CDR2 FQGNSA come from the germline V gene. CDR3 in amino acids: CASSRTGGNQPQHF. CDR3 bases: TGTGCCAGCAGCAGGACAGGGGGCAATCAGCCCCAGCATTTT.

The chain joins TRBV6-1 to TRBJ1-2, with no clear D. The CDR3 is made up of 12 amino acids. V lost 4 bases and J lost 4, with 7 bases in between. CDR1 and CDR2 from the germline V gene are MNHNS and SASEGT. The CDR3 region is CASSATGYGYTF. Written as DNA, the CDR3 is TGTGCCAGCAGTGCCACGGGCTATGGCTACACCTTC.

The sample holds a few counts of this clonotype. The chain joins TRBV13 to TRBJ2-1, with a possible D match to TRBD2 (6 bases). Germline-derived CDR1 and CDR2 are PRHDT and FYEKMQ (reference sequence). The CDR3 has 15 residues. Trimming removed 4 bases at V and 2 bases at J, with 12 bases between. CDR3 sequence (DNA): TGTGCCAGCAGCTCAACTAGGGAGGCCTACAATGAGCAGTTCTTC. Protein sequence: CASSSTREAYNEQFF.

This chain uses TRBV5-1 with TRBJ2-1; no reliable D call. Germline CDR1 and CDR2: SGHRS and YFSETQ. CDR3 length equals 15 residues. Trimming cost V 0 bases and J 4 bases, with 11 bases left between them. CDR3 in DNA: TGCGCCAGCAGCTTGGACCCCCCTACATACAATGAGCAGTTCTTC. This codes for CASSLDPPTYNEQFF.